This T cell receptor (beta chain) was sequenced for a study of blood T cell repertoires in COVID-19. Study information: Sites in the United States, Italy and Spain provided acute and convalescent COVID-19 samples. PBMCs, B-cell-depleted T cells, or T cells were the source of the cDNA or gDNA that made up the material.

As handled by the study authors: Scientists estimated how many nucleated cells there were by amplifying reference gene primers. Profiled with immunoSEQ multiplex PCR; TCRdb holds only in-frame clones, not every one. The DNA gave D and trimming, while V, J and clone size come from that table. The sample yields fewer than 140,000 clones, 60% to 85% seen once. This clone was seen at least ten times. Germline V gives CDR1 SGDLS, CDR2 YYNGEE. The V end was cut by 3 bases, the J end by 6 bases, with 20 bases between. The CDR3 spans 16 residues. This sequence joins TRBV9 and TRBJ2-3, with D possibly TRBD1 on 5 matching bases. This clonotype was obtained from a man older than 75 with COVID-19, enrolled during active disease. The sample consisted of peripheral blood. The CDR3 DNA reads as TGTGCCAGCAGCGAGGGGTTAGGGGCCCGAGAGGATACGCAGTATTTT. It is translated as CASSEGLGAREDTQYF.